Listed here is a single TCR beta chain. The authors prepared the TCRbeta library with unique molecular identifiers. TCRdb passed the PCR reads through MiXCR, listing each CDR3 protein once. The sample has about 420,000 distinct CDR3 sequences; approximately 11% are singletons. This record comes from a study of T-cell reconstitution after alpha-beta-depleted transplantation in children. The TCR sequence derives from a human donor who donated a stem cell graft to a child with acute myeloid leukemia. This sample comprised PBMCs from the stem cell graft donor, obtained from the stem cell graft.

The CDR3 region is CASSPSGGGTDTQYF. As DNA, the CDR3 is TGTGCCAGCAGTCCTAGCGGGGGGGGCACAGATACGCAGTATTTT. This chain uses TRBV12-3 or TRBV12-4 with TRBJ2-3; TRBD2 matches at 12 bases. V lost 5 bases to trimming and J lost 1 base; unmatched junction nucleotides: 1. CDR3 length: 15 residues.